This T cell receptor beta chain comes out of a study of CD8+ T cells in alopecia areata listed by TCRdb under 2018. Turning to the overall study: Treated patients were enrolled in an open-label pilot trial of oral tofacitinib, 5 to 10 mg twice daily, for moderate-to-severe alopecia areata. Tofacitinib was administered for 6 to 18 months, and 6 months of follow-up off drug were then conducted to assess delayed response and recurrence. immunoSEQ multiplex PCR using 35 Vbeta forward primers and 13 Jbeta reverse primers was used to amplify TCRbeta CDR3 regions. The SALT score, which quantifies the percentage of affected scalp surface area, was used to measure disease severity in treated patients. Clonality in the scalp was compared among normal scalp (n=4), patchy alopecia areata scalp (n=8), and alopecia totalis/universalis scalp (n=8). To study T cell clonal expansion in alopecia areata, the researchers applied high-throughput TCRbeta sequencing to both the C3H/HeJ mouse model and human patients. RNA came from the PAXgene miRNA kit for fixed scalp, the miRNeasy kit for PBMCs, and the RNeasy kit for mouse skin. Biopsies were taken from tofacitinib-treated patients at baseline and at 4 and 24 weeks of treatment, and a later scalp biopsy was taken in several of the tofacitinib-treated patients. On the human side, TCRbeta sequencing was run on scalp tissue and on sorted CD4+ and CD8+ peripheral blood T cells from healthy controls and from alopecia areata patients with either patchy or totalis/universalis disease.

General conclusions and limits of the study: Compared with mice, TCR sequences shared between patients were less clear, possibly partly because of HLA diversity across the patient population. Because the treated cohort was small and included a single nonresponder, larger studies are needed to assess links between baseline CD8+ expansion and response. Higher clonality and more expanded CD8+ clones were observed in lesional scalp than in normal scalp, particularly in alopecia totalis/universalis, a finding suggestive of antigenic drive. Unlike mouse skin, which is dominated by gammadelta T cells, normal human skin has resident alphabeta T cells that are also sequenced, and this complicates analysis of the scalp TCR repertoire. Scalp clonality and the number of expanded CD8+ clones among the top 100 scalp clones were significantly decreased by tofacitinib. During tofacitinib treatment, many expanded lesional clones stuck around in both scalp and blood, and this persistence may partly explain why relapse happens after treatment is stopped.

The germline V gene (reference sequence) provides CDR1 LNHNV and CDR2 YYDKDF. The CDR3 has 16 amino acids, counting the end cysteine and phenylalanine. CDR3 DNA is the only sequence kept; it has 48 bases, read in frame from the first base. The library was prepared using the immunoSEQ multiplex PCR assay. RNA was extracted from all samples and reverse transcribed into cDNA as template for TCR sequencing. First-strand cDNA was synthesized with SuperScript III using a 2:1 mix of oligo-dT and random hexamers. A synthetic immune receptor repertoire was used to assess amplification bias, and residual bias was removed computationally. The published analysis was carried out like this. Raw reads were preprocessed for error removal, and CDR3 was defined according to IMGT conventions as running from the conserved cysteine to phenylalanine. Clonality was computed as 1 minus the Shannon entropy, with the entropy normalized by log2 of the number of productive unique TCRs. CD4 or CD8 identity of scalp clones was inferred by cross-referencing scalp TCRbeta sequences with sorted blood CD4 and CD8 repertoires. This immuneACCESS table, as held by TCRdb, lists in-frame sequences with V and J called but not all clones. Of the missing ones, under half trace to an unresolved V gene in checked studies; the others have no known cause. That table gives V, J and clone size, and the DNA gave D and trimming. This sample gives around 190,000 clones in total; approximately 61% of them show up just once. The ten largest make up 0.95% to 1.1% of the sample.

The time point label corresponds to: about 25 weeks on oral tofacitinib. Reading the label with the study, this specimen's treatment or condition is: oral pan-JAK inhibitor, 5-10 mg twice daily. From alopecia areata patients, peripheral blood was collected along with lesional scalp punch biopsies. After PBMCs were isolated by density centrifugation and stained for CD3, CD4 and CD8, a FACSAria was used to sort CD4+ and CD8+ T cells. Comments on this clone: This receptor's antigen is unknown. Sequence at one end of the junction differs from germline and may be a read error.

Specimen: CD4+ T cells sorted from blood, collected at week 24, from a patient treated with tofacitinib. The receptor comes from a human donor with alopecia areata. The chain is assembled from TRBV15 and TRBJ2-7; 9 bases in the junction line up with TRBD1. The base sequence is TGTGCCACCAGCTTGGGGGGACCGGGACAGGGCTACGAGCAGTACTTT. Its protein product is CATSLGGPGQGYEQYF. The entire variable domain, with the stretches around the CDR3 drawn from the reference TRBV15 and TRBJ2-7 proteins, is DAMVIQNPRYQVTQFGKPVTLSCSQTLNHNVMYWYQQKSSQAPKLLFHYYDKDFNNEADTPDNFQSRRPNTSFCFLDIRSPGLGDTAMYLCATSLGGPGQGYEQYFGPGTRLTVT.